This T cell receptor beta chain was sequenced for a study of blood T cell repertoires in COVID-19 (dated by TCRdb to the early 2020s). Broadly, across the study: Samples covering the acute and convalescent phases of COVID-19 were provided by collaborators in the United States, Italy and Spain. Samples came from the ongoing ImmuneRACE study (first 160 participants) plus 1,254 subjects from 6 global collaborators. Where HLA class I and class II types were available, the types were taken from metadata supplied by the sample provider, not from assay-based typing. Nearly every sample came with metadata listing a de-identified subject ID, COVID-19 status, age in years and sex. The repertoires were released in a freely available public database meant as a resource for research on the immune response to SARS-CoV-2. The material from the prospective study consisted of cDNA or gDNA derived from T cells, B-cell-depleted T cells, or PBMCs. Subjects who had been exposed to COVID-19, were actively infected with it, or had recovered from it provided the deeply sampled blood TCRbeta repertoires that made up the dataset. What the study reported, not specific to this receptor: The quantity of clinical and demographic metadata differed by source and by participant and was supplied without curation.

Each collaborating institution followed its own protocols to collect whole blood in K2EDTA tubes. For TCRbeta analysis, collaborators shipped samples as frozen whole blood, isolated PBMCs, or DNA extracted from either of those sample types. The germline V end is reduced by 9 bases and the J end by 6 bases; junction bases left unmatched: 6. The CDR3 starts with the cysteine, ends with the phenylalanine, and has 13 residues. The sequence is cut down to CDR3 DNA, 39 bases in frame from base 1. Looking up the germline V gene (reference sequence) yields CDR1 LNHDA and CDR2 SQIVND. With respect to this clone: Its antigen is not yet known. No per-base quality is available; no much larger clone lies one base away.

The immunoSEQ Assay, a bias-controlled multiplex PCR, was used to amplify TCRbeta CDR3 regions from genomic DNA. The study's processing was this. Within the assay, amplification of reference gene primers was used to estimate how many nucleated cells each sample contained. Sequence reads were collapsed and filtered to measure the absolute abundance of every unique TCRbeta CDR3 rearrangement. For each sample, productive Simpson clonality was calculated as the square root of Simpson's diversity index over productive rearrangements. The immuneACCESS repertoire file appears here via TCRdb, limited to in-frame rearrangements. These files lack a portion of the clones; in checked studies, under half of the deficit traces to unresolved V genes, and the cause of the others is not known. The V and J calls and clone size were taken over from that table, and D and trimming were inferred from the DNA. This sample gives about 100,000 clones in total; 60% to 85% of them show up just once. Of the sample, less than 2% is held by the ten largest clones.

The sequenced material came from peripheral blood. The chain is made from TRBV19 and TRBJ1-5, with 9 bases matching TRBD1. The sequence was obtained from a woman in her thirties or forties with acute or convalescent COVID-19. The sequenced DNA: TGTGCCAGCTCCGGGACAGGGATTCAGCCCCAGCATTTT. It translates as CASSGTGIQPQHF.